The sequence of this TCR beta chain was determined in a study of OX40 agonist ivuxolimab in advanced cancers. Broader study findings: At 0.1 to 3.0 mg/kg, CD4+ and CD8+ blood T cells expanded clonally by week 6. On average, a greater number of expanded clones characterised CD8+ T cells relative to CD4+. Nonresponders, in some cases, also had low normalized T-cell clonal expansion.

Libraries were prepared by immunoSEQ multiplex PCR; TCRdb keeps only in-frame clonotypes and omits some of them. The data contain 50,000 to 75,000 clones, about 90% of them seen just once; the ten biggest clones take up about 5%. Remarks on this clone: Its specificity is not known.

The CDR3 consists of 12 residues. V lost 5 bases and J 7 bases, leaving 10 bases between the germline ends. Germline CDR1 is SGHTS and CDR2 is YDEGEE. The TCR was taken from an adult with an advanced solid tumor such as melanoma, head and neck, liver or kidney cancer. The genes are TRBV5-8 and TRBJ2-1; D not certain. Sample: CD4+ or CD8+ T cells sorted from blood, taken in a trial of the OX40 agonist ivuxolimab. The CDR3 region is CASSSRQNEQFF. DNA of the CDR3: TGTGCCAGCAGTTCCCGGCAGAATGAGCAGTTCTTC.